This T cell receptor beta chain emerged from a study of human T cells and chemical hapten exposure. The CDR3 extends over 13 amino acids. The germline CDR1 and CDR2 sequences are DFQATT and SNEGSKA (reference sequence). The V gene lost 6 bases and the J gene lost 0 bases, with 11 bases spanning the gap. This clonotype was detected many times. Its target is not known. Blood, whole and unfractionated, served as the source for total RNA extraction. The library gave individual cDNA molecules unique molecular identifiers. Source study methods: Samples held a median of approximately 96,000 TCRs, range about 23,224–690,600. One entry per CDR3 protein results from TCRdb running MiXCR on the reads. The authors' filters were not applied to this entry. Here the sample spans 95,000 to 150,000 distinct CDR3 sequences, more than 8.5% being singletons. Study-level points and caveats: Sensitizing with DPC caused no change in TCRs above 1 in 1000 frequency.

The sequenced material came from whole blood. The chain has TRBV20-1 and TRBJ1-2; D is possibly TRBD1 (5 bases). This sequence originates from a human donor in good health. Some clones in this sample may be carry-over from other donors' samples. This chain's CDR3 is CSARDLPNYGYTF. CDR3 bases: TGCAGTGCAAGGGACCTCCCTAACTATGGCTACACCTTC.